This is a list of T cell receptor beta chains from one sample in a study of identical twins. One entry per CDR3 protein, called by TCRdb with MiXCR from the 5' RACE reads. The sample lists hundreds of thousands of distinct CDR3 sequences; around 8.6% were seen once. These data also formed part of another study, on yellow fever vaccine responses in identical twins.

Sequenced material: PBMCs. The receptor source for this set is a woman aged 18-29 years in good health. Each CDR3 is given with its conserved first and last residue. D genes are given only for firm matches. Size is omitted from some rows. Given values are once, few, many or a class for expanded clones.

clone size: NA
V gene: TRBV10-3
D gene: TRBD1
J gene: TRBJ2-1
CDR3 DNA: TGTGCCATCAGTGAGTCCGACAGGGGCTCCTACAATGAGCAGTTCTTC
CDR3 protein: CAISESDRGSYNEQFF

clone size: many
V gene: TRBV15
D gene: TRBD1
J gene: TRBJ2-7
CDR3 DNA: TGTGCCACCAGCAGAGATATGGGACAGGGGTTCTACGAGCAGTACTTC
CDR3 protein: CATSRDMGQGFYEQYF

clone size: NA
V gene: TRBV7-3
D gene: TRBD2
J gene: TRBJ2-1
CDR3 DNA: TGTGCCAGCAGCTTAAAGCCCTCTAGCGGCCCTTCCTACAATGAGCAGTTCTTC
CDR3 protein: CASSLKPSSGPSYNEQFF

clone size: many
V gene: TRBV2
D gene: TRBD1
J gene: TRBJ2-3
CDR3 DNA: TGTGCCAGCAGTAAAGGGACAGGGAACACAGATACGCAGTATTTT
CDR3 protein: CASSKGTGNTDTQYF

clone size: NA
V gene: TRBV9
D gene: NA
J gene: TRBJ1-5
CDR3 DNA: TGTGCCAGCAGCGTAGGCCAGGGAGGCAATCAGCCCCAGCATTTT
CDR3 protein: CASSVGQGGNQPQHF

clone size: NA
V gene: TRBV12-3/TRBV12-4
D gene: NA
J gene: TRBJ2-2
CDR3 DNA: TGTGCCAGCAGTTTTACTACTACCGGGGAGCTGTTTTTT
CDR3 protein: CASSFTTTGELFF

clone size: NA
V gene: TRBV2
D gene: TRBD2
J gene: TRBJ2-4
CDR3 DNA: TGTGCCAGCAGCTCTCGGGGGGAAAACATTCAGTACTTC
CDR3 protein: CASSSRGENIQYF

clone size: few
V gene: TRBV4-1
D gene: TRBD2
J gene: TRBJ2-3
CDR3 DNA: TGCGCCAGCAGCCAAGAACGGTCTAGCGGGGCTTACACAGATACGCAGTATTTT
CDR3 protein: CASSQERSSGAYTDTQYF

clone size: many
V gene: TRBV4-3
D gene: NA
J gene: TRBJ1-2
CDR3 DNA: TGCGCCAGCAGCCAAGAGGTAACCGATAGTCTCACTGGGCGCACCTTC
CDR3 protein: CASSQEVTDSLTGRTF

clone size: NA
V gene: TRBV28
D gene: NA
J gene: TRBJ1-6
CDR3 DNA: TGTGCCAGCAGTCCACCGGGGGCCCGGTTCCACTTT
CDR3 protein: CASSPPGARFHF

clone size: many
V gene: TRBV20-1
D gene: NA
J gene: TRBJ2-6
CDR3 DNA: TGCAGTGCTAGAAGTGGGTCCTCTGGGGCCAACGTCCTGACTTTC
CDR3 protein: CSARSGSSGANVLTF

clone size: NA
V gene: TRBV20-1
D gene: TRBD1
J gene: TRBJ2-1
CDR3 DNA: TGCAGTGCTAGAGAGGGACAGCGCTCCTACAATGAGCAGTTCTTC
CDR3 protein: CSAREGQRSYNEQFF

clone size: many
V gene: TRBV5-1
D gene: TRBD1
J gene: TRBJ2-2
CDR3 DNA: TGCGCCAGCAGCTTGGGGGACAGGGGTCGCCCCGGGGAGCTGTTTTTT
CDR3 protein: CASSLGDRGRPGELFF

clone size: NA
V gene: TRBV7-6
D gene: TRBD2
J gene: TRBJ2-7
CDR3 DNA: TGTGCCAGCAGCTTCCAAATAGCGGGAGACTTTGGCGCGTGGCAGCAGTACTTC
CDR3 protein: CASSFQIAGDFGAWQQYF

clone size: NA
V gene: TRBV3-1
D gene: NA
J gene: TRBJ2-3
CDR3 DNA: TGTGCCAGCAGCCATATGTCGGGGCTGGGTACAGATACGCAGTATTTT
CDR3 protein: CASSHMSGLGTDTQYF

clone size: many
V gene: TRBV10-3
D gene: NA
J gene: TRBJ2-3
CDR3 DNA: TGTGCCATCCATAATGGGAGGCGAGATACGCAGTATTTT
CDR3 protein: CAIHNGRRDTQYF

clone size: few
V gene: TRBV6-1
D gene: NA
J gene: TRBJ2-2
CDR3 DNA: TGTGCCAGCTGCGGCGGGATTCCGGCGGAGCTGTTTTTT
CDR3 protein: CASCGGIPAELFF

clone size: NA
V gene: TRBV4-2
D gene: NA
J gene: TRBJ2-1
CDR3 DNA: TGTGCCAGCAGCCAACCTCCGGGGGGCCCCAATGAGCAGTTCTTC
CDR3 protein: CASSQPPGGPNEQFF

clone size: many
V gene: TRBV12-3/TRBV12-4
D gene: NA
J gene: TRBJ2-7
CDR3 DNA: TGTGCCAGCAGCCCCGGGCGGAGACCCTACGAGCAGTACTTC
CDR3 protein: CASSPGRRPYEQYF

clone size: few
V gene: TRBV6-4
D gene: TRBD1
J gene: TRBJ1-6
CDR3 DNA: TGTGCCAGCAGGCCGGGACAGGGCAAGTCACCCCTCCACTTT
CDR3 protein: CASRPGQGKSPLHF

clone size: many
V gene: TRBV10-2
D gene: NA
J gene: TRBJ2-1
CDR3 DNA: TGCGCCAGCAGTGAGTCGTTGCTCCCCCACAATGAGCAGTTCTTC
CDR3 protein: CASSESLLPHNEQFF

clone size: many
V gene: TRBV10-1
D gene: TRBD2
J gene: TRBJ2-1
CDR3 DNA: TGCGCCAGCAGTGAGGTGGTAGCGGGAGTGAATGAGCAGTTCTTC
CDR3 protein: CASSEVVAGVNEQFF

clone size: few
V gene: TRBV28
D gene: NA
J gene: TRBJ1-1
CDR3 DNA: TGTGCCAGCAGTTTATTTTTAGTGGCGGGAGGGAAGTACACTGAAGCTTTCTTT
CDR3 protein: CASSLFLVAGGKYTEAFF

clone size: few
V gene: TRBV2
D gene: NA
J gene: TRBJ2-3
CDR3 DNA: TGTGCCAGCAGTGACCCGGACTATAGGGCAGATACGCAGTATTTT
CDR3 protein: CASSDPDYRADTQYF

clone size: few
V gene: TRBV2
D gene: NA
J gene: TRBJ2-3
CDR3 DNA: TGTGCCGGCCGGGGTGACGGAAAAAAGGCAGATACGCAGTATTTT
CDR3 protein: CAGRGDGKKADTQYF

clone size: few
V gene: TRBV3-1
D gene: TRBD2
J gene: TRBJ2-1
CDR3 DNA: TGTGCCAGCAGGGGGACTAGCGGGGGGATTGAGCAGTTCTTC
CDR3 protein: CASRGTSGGIEQFF

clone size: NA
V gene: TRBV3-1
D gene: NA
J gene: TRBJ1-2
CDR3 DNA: TGTGCCAGCAGCCATGCGAACTATGGCTACACCTTC
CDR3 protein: CASSHANYGYTF

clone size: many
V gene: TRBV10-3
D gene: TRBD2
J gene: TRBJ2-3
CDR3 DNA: TGTGCCATCAGCCCGACTAGCGGGAGTTCTGATACGCAGTATTTT
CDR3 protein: CAISPTSGSSDTQYF

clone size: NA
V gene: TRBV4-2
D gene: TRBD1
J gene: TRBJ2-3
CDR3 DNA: TGTGCCAGCAGCCAAGGATCGGTGACAGGGTATAGCACAGATACGCAGTATTTT
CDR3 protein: CASSQGSVTGYSTDTQYF

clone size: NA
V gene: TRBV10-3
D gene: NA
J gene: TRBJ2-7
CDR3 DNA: TGTGCCATCAGTACCGACCTTACCCCCTACGAGCAGTACTTC
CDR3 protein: CAISTDLTPYEQYF

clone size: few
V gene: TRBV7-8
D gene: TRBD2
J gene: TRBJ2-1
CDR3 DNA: TGTGCCAGCAGCTTACCGGGACTAGGGTACAATGAGCAGTTCTTC
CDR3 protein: CASSLPGLGYNEQFF

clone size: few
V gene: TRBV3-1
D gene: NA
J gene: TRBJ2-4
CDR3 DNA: TGTGCCAGCAGCAAAGGACAGACTCAAAACATTCAGTACTTC
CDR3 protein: CASSKGQTQNIQYF

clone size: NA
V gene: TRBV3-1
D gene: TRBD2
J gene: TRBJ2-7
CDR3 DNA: TGTGCCAGCAGCCGCGCGGGAGTCAACTTAGGCGAGCAGTACTTC
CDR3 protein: CASSRAGVNLGEQYF

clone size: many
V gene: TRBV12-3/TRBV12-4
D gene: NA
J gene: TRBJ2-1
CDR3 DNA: TGTGCCAGCAGTTTGATGCCAGGCTCCTACAATGAGCAGTTCTTC
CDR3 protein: CASSLMPGSYNEQFF

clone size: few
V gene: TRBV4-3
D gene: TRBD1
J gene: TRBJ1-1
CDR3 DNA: TGCGCCAGCAGCCAACCAGGACAGGGTAACACTGAAGCTTTCTTT
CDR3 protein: CASSQPGQGNTEAFF

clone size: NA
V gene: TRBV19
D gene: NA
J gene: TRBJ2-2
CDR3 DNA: TGTGCCAGTAATTCGGGATCCGGGGAGCTGTTTTTT
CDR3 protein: CASNSGSGELFF

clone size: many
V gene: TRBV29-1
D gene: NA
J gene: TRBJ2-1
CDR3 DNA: TGCAGCGCCCGACAGGCCTACAATGAGCAGTTCTTC
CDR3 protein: CSARQAYNEQFF

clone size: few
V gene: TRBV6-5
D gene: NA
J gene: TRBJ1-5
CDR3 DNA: TGTGCCAGCAGTTACAGCTATAGCAATCAGCCCCAGCATTTT
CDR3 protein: CASSYSYSNQPQHF